These T cell receptor beta chains were read from a single sample in a study of shared clonotypes between healthy human individuals. The table came from immunoSEQ multiplex PCR; TCRdb's copy has only in-frame clones and leaves some out. The sample has about 2,500,000 clones, approximately 90% seen once. The sample consisted of naive CD4+ T cells sorted from blood. The receptors here all came from a young man in good health. Both conserved end residues are trimmed from each CDR3.

cdr3_aa	j_call	v_call
ASSRLGTGKQETQY	TRBJ2-5	TRBV7-2
ASSESGGPVGYNEQF	TRBJ2-1	TRBV25-1
ASSFPGVGEQY	TRBJ2-7	TRBV2
ASSSPLDTEAF	TRBJ1-1	TRBV27
ASSLETSGGSETQY	TRBJ2-5	TRBV5-1
ASSLVASASYEQY	TRBJ2-7	TRBV7-2
ASSLQGTSGNNEQF	TRBJ2-1	TRBV5-1
ASSVRTSGRSNEQF	TRBJ2-1	TRBV19
ASSPPVFLANYGYT	TRBJ1-2	TRBV28
ASSPRGAGAGNEQF	TRBJ2-1	TRBV2
ASSPDSGSARSYEQY	TRBJ2-7	TRBV11-3
ASSPGAGTGGYEQY	TRBJ2-7	TRBV18
ASSDNLNQPQH	TRBJ1-5	TRBV25-1
ASSLEGQPGL	TRBJ2-1	TRBV5-5
ASSNSLSPLH	TRBJ1-6	TRBV6-5
ASSQAGQMTEAF	TRBJ1-1	TRBV4-1
AWSVESNTEAF	TRBJ1-1	TRBV30
ASSMEGFFGNEQF	TRBJ2-1	TRBV19
ASSAASGGTRSSGANVLT	TRBJ2-6	TRBV6-1
ASSLEGRGLEKQY	TRBJ2-7	TRBV5-1
ASKRTSTNTEAF	TRBJ1-1	TRBV7-2
ASRSGTPSTDTQY	TRBJ2-3	TRBV11-2
ASSQRDRGSGELF	TRBJ2-2	TRBV7-9
ASSTQGRSSYEQY	TRBJ2-7	TRBV19
ASSLSPGDTQY	TRBJ2-3	TRBV27
ASSLGGSNQPQH	TRBJ1-5	TRBV6-1
ASSPLANTGELF	TRBJ2-2	TRBV18
ASSLGQGLETQY	TRBJ2-5	TRBV5-1
ASSFNPTGELF	TRBJ2-2	TRBV18
ASNYRENTGELF	TRBJ2-2	TRBV2
AWRPTGEWGYT	TRBJ1-2	TRBV30
ASSPRGEDTDTQY	TRBJ2-3	TRBV7-3
ASSLAGKNNEQF	TRBJ2-1	TRBV27
ASSYRHGTPGGYT	TRBJ1-2	TRBV6-5
ASSDVRSGSSYNEQF	TRBJ2-1	TRBV25-1
ASSLSGRAMNEQF	TRBJ2-1	TRBV7-2
ASSQEIPSASSYEQY	-	TRBV4-3
ASSASLAGAETQY	TRBJ2-5	TRBV5-4
ASSSRPDWRQGSYEQY	TRBJ2-7	TRBV27
ASSRPGTGTYEQY	TRBJ2-7	TRBV28
ASSSTQGGTNEKLF	TRBJ1-4	TRBV5-4
ASSLGHPYEQY	TRBJ2-7	TRBV5-1
ASRGGDRSYEQY	TRBJ2-7	TRBV2
SARDPPGYT	TRBJ1-2	TRBV20-1
ASNIAGGIYEQF	TRBJ2-1	TRBV6-4
ASSPIGTSVYEQY	TRBJ2-7	TRBV28
ATQFQSNQPQH	TRBJ1-5	TRBV2
APHGVVAGPGDTQY	TRBJ2-3	TRBV2
ASSHRQRPTSTDTQY	TRBJ2-3	TRBV7-2
ASSLALSYYEQY	TRBJ2-7	TRBV5-6
ASSLTGTSTDTQY	TRBJ2-3	TRBV5-1
ASSKDGEPGAGRMNTEAF	TRBJ1-1	TRBV21-1
ASSGGRVSGNTIY	TRBJ1-3	TRBV25-1
ASSMGPENVWANVLT	TRBJ2-6	TRBV19
ASSGAALGTQY	TRBJ2-3	TRBV6-1